The T cell receptor beta chain under discussion was sequenced for a study of immune evolution from preneoplasia to lung adenocarcinoma. Germline CDR1 and CDR2: MNHEY and SMNVEV (reference sequence). The ends were cut back, 8 bases at V and 5 bases at J, with 15 bases in the middle. The CDR3 length is 13 residues. Measured with immunoSEQ multiplex PCR; TCRdb has only the in-frame clones, and not every one. The sample gives about 14,000 clones, roughly 80% of which show up once; 4.2% is in the top ten. Broader study findings: From normal lung to invasive adenocarcinoma, top clone frequencies appeared to decrease.

This clone has more than one count but fewer than ten. The target antigen is unknown. The sequenced sample was FFPE minimally invasive lung adenocarcinoma tissue. The chain couples TRBV27 to TRBJ1-1; tentative D call: TRBD1 (6 bases). This clonotype was obtained from a person aged 70 to 85 with lung adenocarcinoma. The CDR3 DNA follows: TGTGCCAGCGGGGTGCAACAGGGAACTGAAGCTTTCTTT. Amino acid sequence: CASGVQQGTEAFF.